The 16 T cell receptor beta chains listed next were all sequenced from one sample in a study of blood T cells in healthy people across ages. With a J-beta primer mix and a sample-barcoded 5' primer, a second PCR ran roughly 6 to 12 cycles. TCRdb processed the 5' RACE reads anew with MiXCR; each CDR3 protein has one entry. The sample shows about 1.8 million distinct CDR3 sequences, around 48% of them seen only once. Material for sequencing was blood. Source of these receptors: a woman aged 40 to 50 in good health.

This clonotype has just a few counts. V and J are TRBV7-9 and TRBJ2-5, with 10 bases fitting TRBD1. There are 15 residues in the CDR3. V lost 5 bases to trimming and J lost 6 bases; unmatched junction nucleotides: 9. CDR1 and CDR2 (germline): SEHNR, FQNEAQ (reference sequence). The DNA of the CDR3 is TGTGCCAGCAGCCCAAGACAGGGGGCCTTGAAGACCCAGTACTTC. The encoded protein is CASSPRQGALKTQYF.

This clonotype was picked up a small number of times. The chain recombines TRBV7-2 with TRBJ2-1, with 9 bases aligning to TRBD2. Germline loops: CDR1 SGHTA, CDR2 FQGNSA. This CDR3 is built from 15 residues. Trimming at V came to 2 bases and at J to 7 bases, leaving 6 bases not matched to a gene. CDR3 region: CASSLRGGAGNEQFF. CDR3 nucleotides: TGTGCCAGCAGCTTACGCGGGGGGGCGGGGAATGAGCAGTTCTTC.

The chain links TRBV6-6 to TRBJ1-1; TRBD1 matches 8 bases. The CDR3 length is 15 residues. Germline V gene data show CDR1 as MNHNY and CDR2 as SVGAGI (reference sequence). The trim removed 4 bases at V and 3 bases at J, leaving 7 bases unmatched. The CDR3 DNA reads as TGTGCCAGCAGTTTCTCCTACAGGGGGGACACTGAAGCTTTCTTT. As protein: CASSFSYRGDTEAFF.

The chain has TRBV28 and TRBJ2-5; D gene ambiguous. The CDR3 has 11 residues. The germline CDR1 and CDR2 sequences are MDHEN and SYDVKM. The V end was cut by 10 bases, the J end by 3 bases, with 9 bases between. CDR3 sequence reads: CANTLKETQYF. The CDR3 nucleotides read TGTGCCAACACACTCAAAGAGACCCAGTACTTC.

This clonotype was seen more than once but under ten times. The chain is built from TRBV2 and TRBJ2-7; no definite D call. There are 10 residues in the CDR3. Germline CDR1 is SNHLY and CDR2 is FYNNEI. Trimming shortened V by 6 bases and J by 8 bases, and 8 bases separated the two germline ends. The CDR3 loop reads CASSAGKQYF. The CDR3, as DNA: TGTGCCAGCAGCGCAGGAAAGCAGTACTTC. Variable domain in full (rest from reference TRBV2 and TRBJ2-7): EPEVTQTPSHQVTQMGQEVILRCVPISNHLYFYWYRQILGQKVEFLVSFYNNEISEKSEIFDDQFSVERPDGSNFTLKIRSTKLEDSAMYFCASSAGKQYFGPGTRLTVT.

This clonotype was detected only once. This chain links TRBV6-6 with TRBJ1-1, with D unresolved. This CDR3 is 16 amino acids long. The V end lost 5 bases, the J end lost 3 bases, and 19 bases lay between the germline ends. The germline V gene encodes CDR1 MNHNY and CDR2 SVGAGI (reference sequence). The CDR3 here is CASSPPVGYPYTEAFF. For the CDR3, the DNA is TGTGCCAGCAGTCCCCCGGTGGGGTATCCTTACACTGAAGCTTTCTTT.

The V and J genes are TRBV3-1 and TRBJ1-2; D remains ambiguous. Germline V lookup: CDR1 LGHDT, CDR2 YNNKEL (reference sequence). Trimming stripped 4 bases from V and 5 bases from J, with 17 bases between. This CDR3 has 15 residues. The CDR3 here is CASSPTRTSMYGYTF. The CDR3 DNA is TGTGCCAGCAGCCCTACGCGCACCTCTATGTATGGCTACACCTTC.

This clonotype appeared a few times. The V gene is TRBV7-2, the J gene TRBJ1-2; 8 bases line up with TRBD1. Germline V gene data show CDR1 as SGHTA and CDR2 as FQGNSA. The trim removed 5 bases at V and 7 bases at J, leaving 15 bases unmatched. The CDR3 is 16 residues long. CDR3: CASSASQGGIRSGYTF. The CDR3 DNA is TGTGCCAGCAGCGCGTCACAGGGGGGGATTCGCTCTGGCTACACCTTC.

The chain recombines TRBV28 with TRBJ2-7, with TRBD2 identical over 10 bases. Germline CDR1 reads MDHEN; CDR2 reads SYDVKM. The CDR3 covers 14 residues. The J segment lost 2 bases and the V segment lost 5 bases, leaving 3 bases of the junction unmatched. The CDR3 reads CASSGLAETYEQYF. CDR3 nucleotides: TGTGCCAGCAGTGGACTAGCGGAAACCTACGAGCAGTACTTC.

This clonotype was seen only a few times. The genes are TRBV5-1 and TRBJ2-3; 12 bases align to TRBD2. J gave up 6 bases and V 7 bases, and 6 bases lay outside the gene matches. Germline lookup yields CDR1 SGHRS and CDR2 YFSETQ. The CDR3 totals 14 residues. The CDR3 reads CASETSGGQDTQYF. The CDR3 bases are TGCGCCAGCGAGACTAGCGGGGGACAGGATACGCAGTATTTT.

This clonotype was seen at least ten times. The chain has TRBV27 and TRBJ2-5; D gene ambiguous. The ends were cut back, 6 bases at V and 1 base at J, with 12 bases in the middle. CDR1 is MNHEY and CDR2 is SMNVEV in the germline V gene (reference sequence). This CDR3 region has 14 residues. CDR3 bases: TGTGCCAGCAGACCCCTCAACCCCCAAGAGACCCAGTACTTC. It specifies CASRPLNPQETQYF.

This clonotype is a singleton in its sample. This chain links TRBV9 with TRBJ2-5; the D gene is possibly TRBD2 (5 bases). V was trimmed by 0 bases and J by 3 bases, leaving 9 bases between them. Germline loops: CDR1 SGDLS, CDR2 YYNGEE. The CDR3 extends over 14 amino acids. CDR3 protein: CASSVEDGEETQYF. The CDR3, as DNA: TGTGCCAGCAGCGTAGAGGACGGGGAAGAGACCCAGTACTTC.

This clonotype was observed a few times. The chain has TRBV4-3 and TRBJ1-2; TRBD1 might be the D (5 bases). From germline, CDR1 is LGHNA and CDR2 YSLEER. This CDR3 is 15 amino acids long. The germline V and J ends were trimmed by 4 bases and 6 bases, with 18 bases remaining between them. CDR3 nucleotides: TGCGCCAGCAGCCCCTTTGCCACTCTCAGGGATGGCTACACCTTC. Its translation is CASSPFATLRDGYTF.

A few counts support this clonotype. A junction boundary mismatches the germline segment, possibly from a read error. V usage is TRBV29-1 and J usage is TRBJ2-1, with a possible D match to TRBD2 (5 bases). The CDR3 covers 11 residues. Germline CDR1 reads SQVTM; CDR2 reads ANQGSEA. This CDR3 reads CSFERGGEQFF. The CDR3 region has the DNA TGCAGCTTTGAGAGAGGCGGGGAGCAGTTCTTC.

This clonotype was counted a single time. The chain employs TRBV5-1 and TRBJ2-1; D uncertain. V was cut by 1 base and J by 13 bases, with 24 bases left in between. Germline assignment: CDR1 SGHRS and CDR2 YFSETQ. This CDR3 is 16 amino acids long. This CDR3 reads CASSLTTGQASETQFF. The CDR3 DNA reads as TGCGCCAGCAGCTTGACTACCGGGCAGGCTTCAGAGACCCAGTTCTTC.

This rearrangement joins TRBV28 to TRBJ1-2; D gene unclear. V lost 1 base and J 4 bases, leaving 10 bases between the germline ends. The CDR3 is 14 amino acids. Germline-derived CDR1 and CDR2 are MDHEN and SYDVKM. CDR3 protein: CASSLFAASYGYTF. CDR3 DNA sequence: TGTGCCAGCAGTTTATTTGCAGCCTCCTATGGCTACACCTTC.